This T cell receptor beta chain was captured in a study of Graves' ophthalmopathy and Graves' hyperthyroidism. The trim removed 2 bases at V and 5 bases at J, leaving 6 bases unmatched. Per germline, CDR1 MNHNY and CDR2 SVGAGI (reference sequence). This CDR3 is 15 amino acids long. This clonotype showed up many times. RNA transcripts provided the template for amplifying TCR beta CDR3 regions. First-round RT-PCR with HTBI primers preceded a second-round multiplex PCR. TCRdb reanalysed the multiplex PCR reads using MiXCR and keeps one entry per CDR3 protein. The data show around 1.1 million distinct CDR3 sequences, 35% to 40% seen once.

This sequence joins TRBV6-6 and TRBJ2-5; 9 bases agree with TRBD2. This clonotype was obtained from an adult man with Graves' hyperthyroidism. Sequenced: peripheral blood or thyroid tissue (not recorded which). The CDR3 coding sequence is TGTGCCAGCAGTTACGGAGCGGGAGGTTGGGAGACCCAGTACTTC. This gives the protein CASSYGAGGWETQYF.